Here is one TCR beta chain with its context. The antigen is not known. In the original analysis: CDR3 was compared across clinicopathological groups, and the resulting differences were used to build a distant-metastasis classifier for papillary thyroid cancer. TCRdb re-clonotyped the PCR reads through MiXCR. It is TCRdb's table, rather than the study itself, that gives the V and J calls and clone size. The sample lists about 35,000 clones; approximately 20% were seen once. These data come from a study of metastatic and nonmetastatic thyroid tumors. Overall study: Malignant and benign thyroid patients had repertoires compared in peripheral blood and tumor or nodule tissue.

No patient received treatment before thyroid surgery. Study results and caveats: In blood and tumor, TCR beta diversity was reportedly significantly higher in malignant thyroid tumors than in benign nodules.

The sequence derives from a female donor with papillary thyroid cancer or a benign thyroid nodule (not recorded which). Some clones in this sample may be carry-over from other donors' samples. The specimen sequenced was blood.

The CDR3 coding sequence is TGCAGTGCTAGAGAACCTAGGAGCATAAGACCCGAGACCCAGTACTTC. Its translation: CSAREPRSIRPETQYF. V usage is TRBV20-1 and J usage is TRBJ2-5; D uncertain. The CDR3 is 16 residues long. Trimming pared 0 bases from V and 5 bases from J, leaving 19 bases between. Germline assignment: CDR1 DFQATT and CDR2 SNEGSKA (reference sequence).